The sequence of this TCR beta chain was determined in a study of blood T cell repertoires in COVID-19. Whole-study context: COVID-19 samples from acute and convalescent phases originated in the United States, Italy and Spain.

In the study's own analysis: Cell counts per sample came from amplifying reference gene primers. Profiling relied on immunoSEQ multiplex PCR, and the TCRdb table lists in-frame clones only, not all of them. For V, J and clone size, that table is used; D and trimming come from the DNA. The sample gives about 140,000 clones, around 83% of which show up once; 8.9% is in the top ten. The CDR3 sequence is 15 residues long. V lost 5 bases and J lost 1, with 14 bases in between. Germline CDR1 is KGHDR and CDR2 is SFDVKD. Followed longitudinally, the Seattle patients had been enrolled during active infection.

The chain carries TRBV24-1 and TRBJ2-7, with a tentative D call TRBD2 (6 bases). The sample taken for sequencing was peripheral blood. The origin of this receptor is a young man with COVID-19, enrolled during active disease. The CDR3 DNA follows: TGTGCCACCAGTGTGGGGGACTCTGGGTCCTACGAGCAGTACTTC. Translating it yields CATSVGDSGSYEQYF.